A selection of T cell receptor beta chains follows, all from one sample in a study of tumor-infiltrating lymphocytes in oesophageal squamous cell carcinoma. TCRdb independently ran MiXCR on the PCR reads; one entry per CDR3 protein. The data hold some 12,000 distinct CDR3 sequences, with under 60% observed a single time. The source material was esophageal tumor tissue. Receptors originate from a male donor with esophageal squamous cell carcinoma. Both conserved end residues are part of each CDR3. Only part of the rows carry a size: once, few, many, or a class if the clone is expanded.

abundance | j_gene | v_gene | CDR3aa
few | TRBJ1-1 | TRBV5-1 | CASSLVGARTNTEAFF
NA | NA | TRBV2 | CASTETGGREQYF
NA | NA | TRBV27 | CTSRAGGDYEQYF
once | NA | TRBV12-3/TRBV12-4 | CATLRTIEGYTF
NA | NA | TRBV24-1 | CATSGTSGRGNEQFF
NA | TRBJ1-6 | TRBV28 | CASGDPLGDNSPLHF
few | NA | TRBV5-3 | CASSRDRGQETQYF
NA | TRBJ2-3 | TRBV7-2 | CASSLTGSDTQYF
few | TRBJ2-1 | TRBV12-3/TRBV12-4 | CASRRTSGQGDQEQFF
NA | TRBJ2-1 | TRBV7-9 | CASSPSILSSYNEQFF
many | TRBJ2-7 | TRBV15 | CATSSEGVSYEQYF
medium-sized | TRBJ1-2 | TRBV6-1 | CASGGNYGYTF
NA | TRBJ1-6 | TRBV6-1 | CASSGQGRYYNSPLHF
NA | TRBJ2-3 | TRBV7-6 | CASSLVGGDTQYF
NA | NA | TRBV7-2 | CASSPAEGAQYGYTF
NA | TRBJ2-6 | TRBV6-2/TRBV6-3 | CASSYTLGSSGANVLTF
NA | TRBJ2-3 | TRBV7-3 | CASSFGRSTDTQYF
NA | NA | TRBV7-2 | CASSLGVVTGVGEQFF
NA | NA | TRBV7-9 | CASSLMGPENIQYF
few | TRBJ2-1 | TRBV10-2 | CASTTSGNRYNEQFF
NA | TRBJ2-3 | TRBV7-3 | CASSLTSGTSTDTQYF
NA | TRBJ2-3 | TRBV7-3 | CASGFADTQYF
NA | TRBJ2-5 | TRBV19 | CASSPGQGGQETQYF
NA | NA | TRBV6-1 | CASRSSGNAYEQYF
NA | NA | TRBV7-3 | CASSSGPTYEQYF
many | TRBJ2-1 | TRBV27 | CASSLGGGSFEQFF
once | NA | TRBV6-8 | CASSYSQGLFEQFF
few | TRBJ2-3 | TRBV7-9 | CASSPGTGVFRDTQYF
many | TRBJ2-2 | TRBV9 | CASSPPSGTNTGELFF
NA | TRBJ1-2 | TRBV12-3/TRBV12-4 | CASSLVGPNYGYTF
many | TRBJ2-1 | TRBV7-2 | CASGPRSGFF